This T cell receptor beta chain was recorded in a study of T-cell reconstitution after alpha-beta-depleted transplantation in children. Of note for this clonotype: Its antigen is as yet unknown.

Unique molecular identifiers were incorporated during preparation of the TCRbeta library. TCRdb itself ran the PCR reads through MiXCR, one entry per CDR3 protein. The sample has about 460,000 distinct CDR3 sequences, over 9.5% seen once. General study points: One year post-transplant, T-cell counts and diversity were largely derived from T cells produced anew.

The germline gives CDR1 MDHEN, CDR2 SYDVKM. Trimming took 5 bases from V and 2 from J; bases not matched to a gene: 7. The CDR3 spans 17 residues. The gene calls are TRBV28 and TRBJ2-1; 12 bases are shared with TRBD2. This TCR was sampled from a child aged 2-15 years with inherited bone marrow failure, due to receive a stem cell transplant. Sample: PBMCs, taken before TCRalphabeta/CD19-depleted stem cell transplant. DNA for the CDR3: TGTGCCAGCAGTCGGACTAGCGGGACTTGGACCTACAATGAGCAGTTCTTC. Translation: CASSRTSGTWTYNEQFF.